A single sample is the source of the 30 T cell receptor beta chains below, sequenced in a study of Graves' ophthalmopathy and Graves' hyperthyroidism. Researchers took RNA transcripts and amplified TCR beta CDR3 regions from them. The authors performed first-round RT-PCR with HTBI primers and then a second-round multiplex PCR. TCRdb re-called the multiplex PCR reads with MiXCR, one entry per CDR3 protein. The sample shows over a million distinct CDR3 sequences, about 40% of them seen only once. The sample comprised peripheral blood or thyroid tissue (not recorded which). The source of these receptors is an adult man with Graves' hyperthyroidism.

This chain joins TRBV25-1 and TRBJ1-5; 7 bases agree with TRBD1. Germline assignment: CDR1 MGHDK and CDR2 SYGVNS. V shed 11 bases, J shed 0 bases, and the junction held 10 bases outside the gene matches. This CDR3 has 15 amino acids. CDR3 sequence reads: CASQAGGVSNQPQHF. DNA for the CDR3: TGTGCCTCGCAAGCAGGGGGAGTTAGCAATCAGCCCCAGCATTTT.

This clonotype came up many times. The chain has TRBV29-1 and TRBJ2-7, with a weak D call TRBD1 (5 bases). The germline V and J ends were trimmed by 2 bases and 3 bases, with 8 bases remaining between them. The germline gives CDR1 SQVTM, CDR2 ANQGSEA. This CDR3 has 12 residues. This CDR3 is CSVEWQGYEQYF. CDR3 coding DNA: TGCAGCGTTGAATGGCAGGGCTACGAGCAGTACTTC.

This clonotype has just a few counts. V gene TRBV5-6 combines with J gene TRBJ2-5; the D gene is possibly TRBD1 (5 bases). This CDR3 spans 14 amino acids. V lost 0 bases, J lost 4 bases, and 10 bases lay in between. CDR1 and CDR2 from the germline V gene are SGHDT and YYEEEE. The CDR3 loop reads CASSLAGMGETQYF. The CDR3 DNA follows: TGTGCCAGCAGCTTGGCAGGGATGGGAGAGACCCAGTACTTC.

The V call is TRBV10-3, the J call TRBJ1-6; D gene ambiguous. V was pared by 4 bases and J by 10 bases, with 8 bases between. The CDR3 runs 12 residues. From germline, CDR1 is ENHRY and CDR2 SYGVKD. CDR3 nucleotide sequence: TGTGCCATCAGTGGGCCGGGATCACCCCTCCACTTT. Its protein product is CAISGPGSPLHF.

J is TRBJ2-2 and V is TRBV9; D is uncertain. CDR1 SGDLS and CDR2 YYNGEE come from the germline V gene. Trimming took 6 bases from V and 2 from J, leaving 14 bases between them. This CDR3 is built from 15 residues. CDR3 region: CASTTFTSNTGELFF. The CDR3, as DNA: TGTGCCAGCACCACCTTCACCAGTAACACCGGGGAGCTGTTTTTT.

CDR3 DNA sequence: TGTGCCAGCAGTTTATCCGGGGGCGCCCAGCATTTT. This sequence encodes CASSLSGGAQHF. The chain combines TRBV12-3 or TRBV12-4 with TRBJ1-5; TRBD1 might be the D (6 bases). The CDR3 runs 12 residues. V lost 2 bases, J lost 11 bases, and 10 bases lay in between.

The chain is built from TRBV15 and TRBJ2-5, with D tentatively TRBD1 (6 bases). This CDR3 is built from 16 residues. Per the germline V gene, CDR1 is LNHNV and CDR2 is YYDKDF (reference sequence). The ends were cut back, 0 bases at V and 5 bases at J, with 16 bases in the middle. CDR3 coding DNA: TGTGCCACCAGCAGAGACGGGACACCTCGTAGCGAGACCCAGTACTTC. Encoded protein: CATSRDGTPRSETQYF.

This clonotype was observed many times. The chain employs TRBV20-1 and TRBJ2-5; tentatively, D is TRBD1 or TRBD2 (5 bases each). The germline gives CDR1 DFQATT, CDR2 SNEGSKA (reference sequence). This CDR3 contains 14 residues. The V and J ends lost 5 bases and 5 bases respectively, with 18 bases between them. The CDR3: CSAARDGGVETQYF. CDR3 DNA sequence: TGCAGTGCTGCTAGGGACGGTGGGGTGGAGACCCAGTACTTC.

V usage is TRBV9 and J usage is TRBJ1-4; D possibly corresponds to TRBD1 (6 bases). Germline lookup yields CDR1 SGDLS and CDR2 YYNGEE. The CDR3 extends over 15 amino acids. Trimming took off 6 bases at V and 8 bases at J, with 20 bases between the two ends. CDR3 residues: CASTKGRGSEEKLFF. The CDR3 coding sequence is TGTGCCAGCACCAAGGGAAGGGGGAGTGAGGAAAAACTGTTTTTT. The whole variable domain, filled in from reference TRBV9 and TRBJ1-4, reads DSGVTQTPKHLITATGQRVTLRCSPRSGDLSVYWYQQSLDQGLQFLIQYYNGEERAKGNILERFSAQQFPDLHSELNLSSLELGDSALYFCASTKGRGSEEKLFFGSGTQLSVL.

The chain links TRBV30 to TRBJ2-2; D gene uncertain. V dropped 3 bases and J dropped 3 bases, with 5 bases sitting between them. Germline CDR1 reads GTSNPN; CDR2 reads SVGIG (reference sequence). The CDR3 has 12 amino acids. CDR3 sequence: CAWSYDTGELFF. As DNA, the CDR3 is TGTGCCTGGAGCTACGACACCGGGGAGCTGTTTTTT.

The chain couples TRBV25-1 to TRBJ2-7; D might be TRBD1 (5 bases). Germline V gene sequence: CDR1 MGHDK, CDR2 SYGVNS. Trimming took 1 base from V and 5 from J, leaving 12 bases between them. The CDR3 contains 14 residues. The CDR3 nucleotides are TGTGCCAGCAGTGAATTAGCAGGGAAGAACGAGCAGTACTTC. This sequence encodes CASSELAGKNEQYF.

Of note for this clonotype: A read error is possible here, since a much larger clone lies one base away. The genes are TRBV10-3 and TRBJ1-1; TRBD1 is a possible D gene (5 bases). This CDR3 contains 12 residues. Germline V gene data show CDR1 as ENHRY and CDR2 as SYGVKD. In nucleotides, the CDR3 is TGTGCCAGCAGTTTACTGGGGGGGGGAGCTTTCTTT. The encoded protein is CASSLLGGGAFF.

This clonotype showed up many times. CDR3 protein: CASSLARLAVGGELFF. The DNA of the CDR3 is TGTGCCAGCAGCTTAGCGCGGCTAGCGGTCGGCGGGGAGCTGTTTTTT. J is TRBJ2-2 and V is TRBV7-2; TRBD2 agrees at 7 bases. CDR1 is SGHTA and CDR2 is FQGNSA in the germline V gene. V was pared by 0 bases and J by 7 bases, with 8 bases of the junction left unmatched. This CDR3 has 16 amino acids. Complete variable domain (other parts from reference TRBV7-2 and TRBJ2-2): GAGVSQSPSNKVTEKGKDVELRCDPISGHTALYWYRQSLGQGLEFLIYFQGNSAPDKSGLPSDRFSAERTGGSVSTLTIQRTQQEDSAVYLCASSLARLAVGGELFFGEGSRLTVL.

With regard to this clonotype: The germline gene is not matched at one end of the junction; a read error may be the cause. The V and J genes are TRBV5-1 and TRBJ1-1, with 10 nucleotides matching TRBD1. Germline V gene lookup returns CDR1 SGHRS and CDR2 YFSETQ. This CDR3 region has 16 residues. The CDR3 protein is CATSRGTGVSDTEAFF. CDR3 nucleotide sequence: TGCGCCACCTCGAGGGGGACAGGGGTTTCTGACACTGAAGCCTTCTTT.

Note on this clonotype: This may be a read error: a much more frequent sequence differs by one nucleotide. The gene calls are TRBV7-9 and TRBJ2-7; D remains unclear. CDR3 length: 15 amino acids. Germline CDR1 SEHNR, CDR2 FQNEAQ (reference sequence). Trimming took off 5 bases at V and 3 bases at J, with 17 bases between the two ends. CDR3 DNA sequence: TGTGCCAGCAGCCCTGGCTCGGAGTCGTACTACGAGCAGTACTTC. As protein: CASSPGSESYYEQYF.

The chain couples TRBV7-2 to TRBJ2-5, with TRBD2 matching over 16 bases. V gave up 5 bases and J gave up 6 bases; unmatched junction bases: 24. This CDR3 comprises 22 residues. Germline values: CDR1 SGHTA, CDR2 FQGNSA. DNA of the CDR3: TGTGCCAGCAGCGTCGAGTGGGACCGGGGACTAGCGGGAGGGCCCCTCCTCCAGACCCAGTACTTC. It encodes CASSVEWDRGLAGGPLLQTQYF.

In regard to this clonotype: This sequence may be a read error, since a much larger clone differs from it by one base. V usage is TRBV20-1 and J usage is TRBJ2-5; 9 positions match TRBD2. The V segment lost 6 bases and the J segment 1 base; nucleotides outside the gene matches: 12. The V gene's germline CDR1 is DFQATT and CDR2 SNEGSKA (reference sequence). The CDR3 contains 16 residues. The CDR3 DNA reads TGCAGTGCAGGAGCGGGGGGACCGTTCTCCCAAGAGACCCAGTACTTC. Its protein product is CSAGAGGPFSQETQYF.

This chain links TRBV15 with TRBJ2-7, with a tentative D call TRBD2 (5 bases). The CDR3 is made up of 14 amino acids. Trimming removed 0 bases from V and 7 bases from J, with 13 bases in between. Germline values: CDR1 LNHNV, CDR2 YYDKDF (reference sequence). The CDR3 nucleotides are TGTGCCACCAGCAGAGATAGTACCGGGAATGAGCAGTACTTC. Protein sequence: CATSRDSTGNEQYF.

In regard to this clonotype: Possible read error: a much larger clone is one base away. This sequence joins TRBV2 and TRBJ2-7, with D perhaps TRBD1 (6 bases). This CDR3 is 14 amino acids long. V was cut by 6 bases and J by 5 bases, with 17 bases left in between. Per germline, CDR1 SNHLY and CDR2 FYNNEI. CDR3 region: CASREQGALDEQYF. In DNA, the CDR3 is TGTGCCAGCAGGGAACAGGGAGCTTTGGACGAGCAGTACTTC. The whole variable domain, remainder taken from reference TRBV2 and TRBJ2-7, is EPEVTQTPSHQVTQMGQEVILRCVPISNHLYFYWYRQILGQKVEFLVSFYNNEISEKSEIFDDQFSVERPDGSNFTLKIRSTKLEDSAMYFCASREQGALDEQYFGPGTRLTVT.

This clonotype was detected ten times or more. The chain employs TRBV7-2 and TRBJ1-6; the D is unclear. CDR1 is SGHTA, CDR2 FQGNSA, per germline. V was pared by 10 bases and J by 0 bases, with 16 bases between. The CDR3 totals 16 residues. The chain's CDR3 is CATSRGRSSYNSPLHF. The CDR3, as DNA: TGTGCCACCTCACGCGGCCGGAGCTCCTATAATTCACCCCTCCACTTT.

This chain connects TRBV25-1 to TRBJ2-7; a possible D gene is TRBD1 (6 bases). Germline V lookup: CDR1 MGHDK, CDR2 SYGVNS. The CDR3 runs to 19 residues. The V end lost 4 bases, the J end lost 4 bases, and 29 bases lay between the germline ends. Here the CDR3 DNA reads TGTGCCAGCAGTGCTAGAGTTCCACAGGGAACCCTCTCCCGTTACGAGCAGTACTTC. Protein sequence: CASSARVPQGTLSRYEQYF.

The chain is built from TRBV10-3 and TRBJ1-4; D is possibly TRBD1 (5 bases). This CDR3 region has 12 residues. V dropped 11 bases and J dropped 8 bases, with 15 bases sitting between them. The germline V gene encodes CDR1 ENHRY and CDR2 SYGVKD. The DNA for the CDR3 is TGTGCCGCCCTCGACAGTTGGGAAAAACTGTTTTTT. Its translation is CAALDSWEKLFF.

The J gene is TRBJ1-1, the V gene TRBV7-8; possible D gene TRBD1, 5 bases. Germline values: CDR1 SGHVS, CDR2 FQNEAQ. V dropped 4 bases and J dropped 6 bases, with 21 bases sitting between them. The CDR3 totals 16 residues. CDR3 sequence (DNA): TGTGCCAGCAGCTCAAAAAGGGTGGGGCCCGGAGCTGAAGCTTTCTTT. Its protein product is CASSSKRVGPGAEAFF.

This clonotype was detected ten times or more. The J gene is TRBJ1-2, the V gene TRBV12-3 or TRBV12-4; the match to TRBD1 covers 8 bases. V lost 6 bases, J lost 4 bases, and 4 bases stayed unmatched. The length of the CDR3 is 13 residues. The CDR3 reads CASSPGGAYGYTF. DNA for the CDR3: TGTGCCAGCAGCCCAGGGGGCGCCTATGGCTACACCTTC.

This clonotype was detected a few times. The gene calls are TRBV15 and TRBJ1-4; D perhaps matches TRBD1 (5 bases). Germline V lookup: CDR1 LNHNV, CDR2 YYDKDF (reference sequence). This CDR3 contains 13 residues. The V end lost 1 base, the J end lost 7 bases, and 7 bases lay between the germline ends. This CDR3 reads CATSRGQGEKLFF. CDR3 nucleotide sequence: TGTGCCACCAGCAGAGGGCAGGGTGAAAAACTGTTTTTT.

This clonotype was seen at least ten times. V and J are TRBV6-1 and TRBJ2-5, with D hard to call. The germline CDR1 and CDR2 sequences are MNHNS and SASEGT. Trimming took 8 bases from V and 2 from J, leaving 6 bases between them. The CDR3 sequence is 11 residues long. The CDR3 here is CASLSQETQYF. In DNA form, the CDR3 reads TGTGCCAGCTTGAGTCAAGAGACCCAGTACTTC.

This rearrangement joins TRBV7-6 to TRBJ2-7; 8 bases are shared with TRBD1. CDR1 is SGHVS, CDR2 FNYEAQ, per germline. The CDR3 runs 18 residues. Unmatched junction bases numbered 18, after V lost 5 bases and J lost 3 bases. This CDR3 reads CASSHIAIGVQGDYEQYF. In DNA form, the CDR3 reads TGTGCCAGCAGCCATATCGCAATAGGTGTACAGGGGGACTACGAGCAGTACTTC.

The table lists this clonotype with a few counts. V is TRBV5-1 and J is TRBJ2-7, with 7 bases that match TRBD1. Germline CDR1 is SGHRS and CDR2 is YFSETQ. Trimming removed 4 bases from V and 2 bases from J; junction bases left unmatched: 18. There are 18 residues in the CDR3. CDR3 region: CASSTRQGSDLRTYEQYF. The CDR3 nucleotides are TGCGCCAGCAGCACTAGACAGGGCTCTGACCTTAGGACCTACGAGCAGTACTTC.

A note on this clonotype: A clone one base away is much larger, so this may be a read error. The rearrangement uses TRBV2 and TRBJ2-2; possibly TRBD1 or TRBD2 for D (5 bases each). The CDR3 has 15 amino acids. V lost 2 bases and J 3 bases, leaving 10 bases between the germline ends. The germline V gene has CDR1 SNHLY and CDR2 FYNNEI. CDR3 in DNA: TGTGCCAGCAGTGAAAAGTTGGGGGACACCGGGGAGCTGTTTTTT. This codes for CASSEKLGDTGELFF.

In the case of this clonotype: A single base is all that separates this from a far larger clone, so a read error is likely. The chain uses TRBV7-9 and TRBJ2-5; no reliable D call. CDR1 is SEHNR, CDR2 FQNEAQ, per germline (reference sequence). Trimming shortened V by 1 base and J by 2 bases, and 5 bases separated the two germline ends. The CDR3 totals 13 residues. CDR3 amino acids: CASSLEWQETQYF. CDR3 in DNA: TGTGCCAGCAGCTTAGAGTGGCAAGAGACCCAGTACTTC.